The clone carrying this TCR beta chain came up a few times. The sample comes from a study of early T cells in non-severe SARS-CoV-2 infection. Study background: Chains from this unsorted whole-blood bulk RNA could not be paired.

TCRdb redid the calling of the 5' RACE reads with MiXCR, one entry per CDR3 protein. Among about 64,000 distinct CDR3 sequences listed, about 11% were seen once. J gave up 4 bases and V 8 bases, and 11 bases lay outside the gene matches. The CDR3 extends over 14 amino acids. Germline V gene data show CDR1 as SGHRS and CDR2 as YFSETQ. The sequencing used whole blood, collected at baseline. The TCR comes from an adult who was a healthcare worker with PCR-confirmed SARS-CoV-2 infection or an uninfected control (not recorded which). The chain is built from TRBV5-1 and TRBJ2-7; 8 nucleotides line up with TRBD2. CDR3 bases: TGCGCCAGTGGGACCGGCGGGGGGCAATACGAGCAGTACTTC. The encoded protein is CASGTGGGQYEQYF.